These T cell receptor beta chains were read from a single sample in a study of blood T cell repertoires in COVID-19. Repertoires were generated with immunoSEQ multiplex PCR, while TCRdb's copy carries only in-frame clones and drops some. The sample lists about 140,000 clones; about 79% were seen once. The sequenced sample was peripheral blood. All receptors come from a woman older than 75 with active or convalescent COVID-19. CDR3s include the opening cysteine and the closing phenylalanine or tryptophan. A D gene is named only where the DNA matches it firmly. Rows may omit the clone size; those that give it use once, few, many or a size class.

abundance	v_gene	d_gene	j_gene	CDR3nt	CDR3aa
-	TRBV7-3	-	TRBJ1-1	TGTGCCAGCAGCTTAACGGTACAGAACACTGAAGCTTTCTTT	CASSLTVQNTEAFF
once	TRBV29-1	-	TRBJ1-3	TGCAGCGTGAATACAGGTTCTGGAAACACCATATATTTT	CSVNTGSGNTIYF
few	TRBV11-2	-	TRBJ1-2	TGTGCCAGCAGCTTAGTGAACAAAAACTATGGCTACACCTTC	CASSLVNKNYGYTF
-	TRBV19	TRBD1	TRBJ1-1	TGTGCCAGTAGTATAGGGACAGGCTTGAACACTGAAGCTTTCTTT	CASSIGTGLNTEAFF
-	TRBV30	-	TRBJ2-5	TGTGCCTGGAGTGTCGCGGGGGCGACGACCCAGTACTTC	CAWSVAGATTQYF
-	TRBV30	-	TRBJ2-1	TGTGCCAGGTCTTGGGGGGGCTCAGTCTACAATGAGCAGTTCTTC	CARSWGGSVYNEQFF
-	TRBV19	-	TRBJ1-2	TGTGCCAGTAGTGAACCGGGGAGATACTATGGCTACACCTTC	CASSEPGRYYGYTF
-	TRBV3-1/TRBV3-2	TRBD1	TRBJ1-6	TGTGCCAGCAGCGCCCGGACAGGTCAATCACCCCTCCACTTT	CASSARTGQSPLHF
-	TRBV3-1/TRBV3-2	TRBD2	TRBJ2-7	TGTGCCAGTAGCGGGCTCTCCTACGAGCAGTACTTC	CASSGLSYEQYF
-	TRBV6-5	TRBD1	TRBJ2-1	TGTGCCAGCAGACAGGGACAGAATAGGGAGCAGTTCTTC	CASRQGQNREQFF
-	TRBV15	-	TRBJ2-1	TGTGCCACCAGCAGAGGCCTGGCAGGGACCTACAATGAGCAGTTCTTC	CATSRGLAGTYNEQFF
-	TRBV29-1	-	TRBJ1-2	TGCAGCGTCAGGGTGATGAAGGATGGCTACACCTTC	CSVRVMKDGYTF
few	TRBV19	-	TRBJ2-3	TGTGCCAGTAGCGTTGCGGGACGAGGCACAGATACGCAGTATTTT	CASSVAGRGTDTQYF
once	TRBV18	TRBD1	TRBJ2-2	TGTGCCAGCTCACCACGTGGCCAGGGGGCAGTTACCGGGGAGCTGTTTTTT	CASSPRGQGAVTGELFF
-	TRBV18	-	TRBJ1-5	TGTGCCAGCTCAACCGGGGGGGGGTATCAGCCCCAGCATTTT	CASSTGGGYQPQHF
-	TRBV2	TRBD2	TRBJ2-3	TGTGCCAGCAGCGGACTAGCGGGGGCCTCAGATACGCAGTATTTT	CASSGLAGASDTQYF